A selection of T cell receptor beta chains follows, all from one sample in a study of PD-1 blockade in mismatch repair-deficient tumors. Their antigens are not known. Sequenced by immunoSEQ multiplex PCR; TCRdb stores in-frame clones only, minus some. The table has about 13,000 clones, 80% to 85% seen once. The material was cells cultured in vitro, obtained from a patient treated with pembrolizumab. These receptors were taken from an adult with mismatch repair-deficient cancer. Each CDR3 is given with its conserved first and last residue.

cdr3_aa v_call
CASSQVGDSYEQYF TRBV4-2
CASSLFFTPAYEQYF TRBV28
CASSLKTAEKLFF TRBV6-5
CASSLRVSGTDTQYF TRBV27
CASSYSSGTGGRDGYTF TRBV5-1
CASSLLTGQRNTEAFF TRBV5-6
CASRQDRGLYEQYF TRBV6-5
CASSLEGQGAEAFF TRBV5-1
CASSTGASTEAFF TRBV25-1
CASTTLGGDNEKLFF TRBV5-1
CASSPLGGEQYF TRBV13
CAIKAPTGANVLTF TRBV10-3
CASSFLAAVNTGELFF TRBV5-1
CASRSPSGNQETQYF TRBV12-2
CASSLKFEQFF TRBV14
CASSAGTGAQFF TRBV28
CASSQDRTGGYEQYF TRBV4-1
CASSQDHNYGYTF TRBV28
CASKQGAHSPLHF TRBV2
CASSLGQETDTQYF TRBV5-1
CASSSGTVAEEKLFF TRBV19
CASSELGRGDTQYF TRBV5-6
CASSKSPIPSNQPQHF TRBV2
CASSESSGSSTDTQYF TRBV6-1
CASSPSMAQETQYF TRBV11-3
CASSKGGVYDEQYF TRBV5-1
CASSRTLNEKLFF TRBV4-1
CASSLIENTEAFF TRBV28
CASSYGQGTDTQYF TRBV6-5
CAWSVDSGNTEAFF TRBV30
CASSTEGLAGVTDTQYF TRBV9
CASSFALAGVYEQFF TRBV27
CASGGVAWDVGYGYTF TRBV19